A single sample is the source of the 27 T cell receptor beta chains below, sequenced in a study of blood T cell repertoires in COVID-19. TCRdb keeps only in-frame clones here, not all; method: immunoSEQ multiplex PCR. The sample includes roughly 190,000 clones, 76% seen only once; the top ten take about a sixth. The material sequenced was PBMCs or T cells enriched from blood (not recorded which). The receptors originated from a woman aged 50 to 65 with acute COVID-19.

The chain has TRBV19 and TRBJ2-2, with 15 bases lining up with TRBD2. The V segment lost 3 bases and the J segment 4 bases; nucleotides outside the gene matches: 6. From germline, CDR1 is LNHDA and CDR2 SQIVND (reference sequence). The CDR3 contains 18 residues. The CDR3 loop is CASSMSGLAGGSTGELFF. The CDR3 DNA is TGTGCCAGTAGTATGAGCGGACTAGCGGGGGGGTCCACCGGGGAGCTGTTTTTT. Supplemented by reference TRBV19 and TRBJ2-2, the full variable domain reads DGGITQSPKYLFRKEGQNVTLSCEQNLNHDAMYWYRQDPGQGLRLIYYSQIVNDFQKGDIAEGYSVSREKKESFPLTVTSAQKNPTAFYLCASSMSGLAGGSTGELFFGEGSRLTVL.

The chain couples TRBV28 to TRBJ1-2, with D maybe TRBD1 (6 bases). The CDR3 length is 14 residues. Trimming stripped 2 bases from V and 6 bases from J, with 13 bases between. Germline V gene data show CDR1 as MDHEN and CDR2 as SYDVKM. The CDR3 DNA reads TGTGCCAGCAGTTTAGTAACAGGGCAAAATGGCTACACCTTC. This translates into CASSLVTGQNGYTF.

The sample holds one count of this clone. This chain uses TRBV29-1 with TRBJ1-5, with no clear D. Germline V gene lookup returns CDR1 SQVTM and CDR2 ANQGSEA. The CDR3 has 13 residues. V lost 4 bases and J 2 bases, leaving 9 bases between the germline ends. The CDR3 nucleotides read TGCAGCGTTGGCGGTAATGGCAATCAGCCCCAGCATTTT. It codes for CSVGGNGNQPQHF.

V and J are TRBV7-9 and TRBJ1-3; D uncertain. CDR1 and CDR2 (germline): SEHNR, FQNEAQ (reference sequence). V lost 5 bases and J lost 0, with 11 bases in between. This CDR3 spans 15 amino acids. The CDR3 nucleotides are TGTGCCAGCAGCGATACAACATTCTCTGGAAACACCATATATTTT. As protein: CASSDTTFSGNTIYF. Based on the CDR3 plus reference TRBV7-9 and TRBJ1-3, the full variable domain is DTGVSQNPRHKITKRGQNVTFRCDPISEHNRLYWYRQTLGQGPEFLTYFQNEAQLEKSRLLSDRFSAERPKGSFSTLEIQRTEQGDSAMYLCASSDTTFSGNTIYFGEGSWLTVV.

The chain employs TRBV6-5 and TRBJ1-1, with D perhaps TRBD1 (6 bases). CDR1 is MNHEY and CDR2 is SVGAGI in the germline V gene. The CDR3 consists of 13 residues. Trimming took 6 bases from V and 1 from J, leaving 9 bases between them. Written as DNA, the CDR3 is TGTGCCAGCAGAGGGACACCGAACACTGAAGCTTTCTTT. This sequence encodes CASRGTPNTEAFF.

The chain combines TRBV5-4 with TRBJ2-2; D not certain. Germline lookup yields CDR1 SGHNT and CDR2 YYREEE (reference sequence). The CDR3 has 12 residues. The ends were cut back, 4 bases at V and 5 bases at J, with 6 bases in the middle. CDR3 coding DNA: TGTGCCAGCAGCCCAACTACCGGGGAGCTGTTTTTT. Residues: CASSPTTGELFF.

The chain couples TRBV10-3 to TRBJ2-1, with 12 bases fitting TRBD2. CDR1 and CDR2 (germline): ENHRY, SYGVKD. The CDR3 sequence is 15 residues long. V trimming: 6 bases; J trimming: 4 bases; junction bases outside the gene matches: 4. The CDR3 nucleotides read TGTGCCATCAGAACTAGCGGGGGGACTTACAATGAGCAGTTCTTC. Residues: CAIRTSGGTYNEQFF.

CDR3 sequence reads: CASSLEFGSGNTIYF. The CDR3 DNA sequence: TGCGCCAGCAGCTTGGAGTTCGGCTCTGGAAACACCATATATTTT. J is TRBJ1-3 and V is TRBV5-1, with D hard to call. The V end was cut by 0 bases, the J end by 0 bases, with 7 bases between. Germline V gene data show CDR1 as SGHRS and CDR2 as YFSETQ. This CDR3 spans 15 amino acids.

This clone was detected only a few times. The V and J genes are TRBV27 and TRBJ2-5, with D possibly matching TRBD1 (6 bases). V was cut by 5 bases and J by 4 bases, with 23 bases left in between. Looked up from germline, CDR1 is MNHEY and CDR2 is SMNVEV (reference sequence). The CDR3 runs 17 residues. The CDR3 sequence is CASSGGASWGPLETQYF. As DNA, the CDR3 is TGTGCCAGCAGTGGGGGAGCCAGTTGGGGGCCGTTAGAGACCCAGTACTTC.

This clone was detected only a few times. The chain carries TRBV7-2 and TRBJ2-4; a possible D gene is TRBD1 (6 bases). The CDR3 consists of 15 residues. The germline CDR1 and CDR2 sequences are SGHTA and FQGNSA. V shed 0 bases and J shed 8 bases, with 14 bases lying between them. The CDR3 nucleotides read TGTGCCAGCAGCTTAGCGCAAACAGGGCAAGACATTCAGTACTTC. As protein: CASSLAQTGQDIQYF.

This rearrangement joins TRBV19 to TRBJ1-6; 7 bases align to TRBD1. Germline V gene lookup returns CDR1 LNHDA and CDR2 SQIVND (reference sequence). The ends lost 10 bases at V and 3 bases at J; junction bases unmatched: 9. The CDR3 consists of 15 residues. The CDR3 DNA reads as TGTGCCACGCTACAGGGGCCAGGCTATAATTCACCCCTCCACTTT. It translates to CATLQGPGYNSPLHF.

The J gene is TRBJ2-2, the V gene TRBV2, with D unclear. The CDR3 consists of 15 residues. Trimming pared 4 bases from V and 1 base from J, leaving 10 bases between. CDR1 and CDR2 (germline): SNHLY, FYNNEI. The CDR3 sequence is CASSVSRVNTGELFF. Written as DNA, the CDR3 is TGTGCCAGCAGTGTTTCTCGGGTGAACACCGGGGAGCTGTTTTTT.

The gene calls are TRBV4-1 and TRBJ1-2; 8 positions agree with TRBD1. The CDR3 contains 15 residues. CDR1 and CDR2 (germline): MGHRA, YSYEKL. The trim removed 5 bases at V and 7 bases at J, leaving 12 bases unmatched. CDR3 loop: CASSARGQGAVGYTF. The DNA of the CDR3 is TGCGCCAGCAGCGCTAGAGGGCAGGGGGCTGTTGGCTACACCTTC.

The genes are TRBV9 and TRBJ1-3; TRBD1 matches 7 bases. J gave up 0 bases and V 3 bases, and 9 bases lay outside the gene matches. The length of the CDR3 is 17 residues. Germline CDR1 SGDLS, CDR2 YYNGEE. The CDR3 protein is CASSASDRANSGNTIYF. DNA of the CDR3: TGTGCCAGCAGCGCCTCAGACAGGGCTAACTCTGGAAACACCATATATTTT.

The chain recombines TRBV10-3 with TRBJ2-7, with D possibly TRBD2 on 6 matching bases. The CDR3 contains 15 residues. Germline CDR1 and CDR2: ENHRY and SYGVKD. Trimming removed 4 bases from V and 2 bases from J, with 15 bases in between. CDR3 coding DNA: TGTGCCATCAGTGCCGTTGGGGCGGGAACCTACGAGCAGTACGTC. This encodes CAISAVGAGTYEQYV.

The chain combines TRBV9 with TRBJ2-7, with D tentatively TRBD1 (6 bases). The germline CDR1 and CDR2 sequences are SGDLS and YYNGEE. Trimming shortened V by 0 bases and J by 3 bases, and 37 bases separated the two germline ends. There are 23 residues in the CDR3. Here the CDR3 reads CASSVEEPGHLISSHGLYYEQYV. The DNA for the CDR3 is TGTGCCAGCAGCGTAGAGGAACCGGGACACCTTATATCGAGTCACGGCCTGTACTACGAGCAGTACGTC.

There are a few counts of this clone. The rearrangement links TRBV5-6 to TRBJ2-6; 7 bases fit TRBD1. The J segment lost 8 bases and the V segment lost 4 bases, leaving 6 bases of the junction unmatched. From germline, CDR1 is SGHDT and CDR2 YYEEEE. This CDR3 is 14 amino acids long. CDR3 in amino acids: CASSRQGETNVLTF. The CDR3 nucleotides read TGTGCCAGCAGCCGGCAGGGGGAAACCAACGTCCTGACTTTC.

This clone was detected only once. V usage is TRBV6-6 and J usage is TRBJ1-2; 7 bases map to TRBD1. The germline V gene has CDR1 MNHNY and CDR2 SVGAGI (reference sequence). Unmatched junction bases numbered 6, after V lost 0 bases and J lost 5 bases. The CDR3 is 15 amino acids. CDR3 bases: TGTGCCAGCAGTTACTCGTTCTTGGGACAGTATGGCTACACCTTC. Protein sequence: CASSYSFLGQYGYTF.

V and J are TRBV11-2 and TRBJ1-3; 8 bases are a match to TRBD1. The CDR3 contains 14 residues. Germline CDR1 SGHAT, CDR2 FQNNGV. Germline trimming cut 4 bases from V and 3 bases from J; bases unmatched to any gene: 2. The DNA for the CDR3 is TGTGCCAGCAGCTACGGACAGGGTGGAAACACCATATATTTT. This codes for CASSYGQGGNTIYF.

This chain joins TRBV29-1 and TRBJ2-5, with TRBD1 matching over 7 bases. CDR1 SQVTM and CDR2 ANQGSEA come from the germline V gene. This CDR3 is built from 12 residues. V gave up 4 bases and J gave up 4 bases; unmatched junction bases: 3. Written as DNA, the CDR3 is TGCAGCGTTGTGGCAGGGGGAGAGACCCAGTACTTC. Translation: CSVVAGGETQYF.

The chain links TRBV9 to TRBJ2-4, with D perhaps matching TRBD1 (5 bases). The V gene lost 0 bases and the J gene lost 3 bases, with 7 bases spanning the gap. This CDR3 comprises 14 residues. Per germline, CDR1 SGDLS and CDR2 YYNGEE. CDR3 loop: CASSVGQFKNIQYF. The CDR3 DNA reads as TGTGCCAGCAGCGTAGGACAGTTCAAAAACATTCAGTACTTC.

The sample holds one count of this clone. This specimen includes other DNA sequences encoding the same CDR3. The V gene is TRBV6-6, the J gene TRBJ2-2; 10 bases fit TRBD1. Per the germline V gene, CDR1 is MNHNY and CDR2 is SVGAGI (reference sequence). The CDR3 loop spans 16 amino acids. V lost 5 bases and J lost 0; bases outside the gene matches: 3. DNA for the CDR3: TGTGCCAGCAGTCGGGACAGGGGACCGAACACCGGGGAGCTGTTTTTT. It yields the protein CASSRDRGPNTGELFF.

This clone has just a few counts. The CDR3 here is CASSKTGGTSSYGYTF. DNA for the CDR3: TGTGCCAGCAGCAAGACAGGGGGGACCTCTTCTTATGGCTACACCTTC. This chain joins TRBV27 and TRBJ1-2; 9 positions agree with TRBD1. V was clipped by 6 bases and J by 5 bases; unmatched bases: 13. Germline CDR1 is MNHEY and CDR2 is SMNVEV (reference sequence). CDR3 length: 16 amino acids.

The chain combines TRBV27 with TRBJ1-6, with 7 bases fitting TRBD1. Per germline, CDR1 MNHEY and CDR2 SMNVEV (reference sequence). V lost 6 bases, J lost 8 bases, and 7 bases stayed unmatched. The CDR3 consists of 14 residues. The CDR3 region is CASSPQGGYSPLHF. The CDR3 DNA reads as TGTGCCAGCAGCCCCCAGGGGGGTTATTCACCCCTCCACTTT.

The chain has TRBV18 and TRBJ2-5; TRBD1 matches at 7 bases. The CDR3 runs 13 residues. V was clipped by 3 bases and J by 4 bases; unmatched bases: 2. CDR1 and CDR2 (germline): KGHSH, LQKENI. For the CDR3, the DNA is TGTGCCAGCTCACCGAGGGGGCTAGAGACCCAGTACTTC. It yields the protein CASSPRGLETQYF.

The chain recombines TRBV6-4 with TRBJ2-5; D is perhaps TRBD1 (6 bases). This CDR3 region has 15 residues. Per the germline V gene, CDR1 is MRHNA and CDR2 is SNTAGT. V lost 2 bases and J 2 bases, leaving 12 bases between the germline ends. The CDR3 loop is CASSDTRQAQETQYF. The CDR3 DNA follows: TGTGCCAGCAGTGACACCCGACAGGCTCAAGAGACCCAGTACTTC.

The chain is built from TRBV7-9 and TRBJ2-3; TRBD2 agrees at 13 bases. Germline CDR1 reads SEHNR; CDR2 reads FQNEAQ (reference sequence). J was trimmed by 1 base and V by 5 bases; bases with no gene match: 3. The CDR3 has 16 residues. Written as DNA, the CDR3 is TGTGCCAGCAGCCCGGGGACTAGCGGGGGCACAGATACGCAGTATTTT. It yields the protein CASSPGTSGGTDTQYF.